Reported below is one T cell receptor (beta chain). This sample is part of a study of T cell changes during pregnancy in multiple sclerosis. Measured with immunoSEQ multiplex PCR; TCRdb has only the in-frame clones, and not every one. This table holds 90,000 to 150,000 clones, about 94% found once. Trimming took off 4 bases at V and 7 bases at J, with 10 bases between the two ends. The length of the CDR3 is 13 residues. Germline values: CDR1 ENHRY, CDR2 SYGVKD. The clonotype comes from a female donor with multiple sclerosis, enrolled in a pregnancy study. The source was peripheral blood, collected before pregnancy. The chain has TRBV10-3 and TRBJ1-4; tentative D call: TRBD1 (5 bases). The CDR3 loop is CAISGGAGEKLFF. The DNA of the CDR3 is TGTGCCATCAGTGGTGGGGCAGGTGAAAAACTGTTTTTT.